This T cell receptor beta chain was observed in a study of blood T cell repertoires in COVID-19 (dated by TCRdb to 2019 to 2021). In the study overall: Samples from collaborators originated in the United States, Italy and Spain and spanned both the acute and convalescent phases of COVID-19. The prospective study material was composed of cDNA or gDNA derived from T cells, B-cell-depleted T cells, or PBMCs. Subjects who had been exposed to COVID-19, were actively infected with it, or had recovered from it provided the deeply sampled blood TCRbeta repertoires that made up the dataset. The repertoires were made available in a free public database intended to serve as a resource for research on the immune response to SARS-CoV-2. Samples came from the ongoing ImmuneRACE study (first 160 participants) plus 1,254 subjects from 6 global collaborators. Nearly every sample came with metadata listing a de-identified subject ID, COVID-19 status, age in years and sex. Where HLA class I and class II types were available, the types were taken from metadata supplied by the sample provider, not from assay-based typing.

The immunoSEQ Assay, a bias-controlled multiplex PCR, was used to amplify TCRbeta CDR3 regions from genomic DNA. The original pipeline was this. The number of nucleated cells in each sample was estimated from the amplification of reference gene primers within the assay. To quantify the absolute abundance of each unique TCRbeta CDR3 rearrangement, sequence reads were collapsed and filtered. For each sample, productive Simpson clonality was calculated by taking the square root of Simpson's diversity index across productive rearrangements. Drawn from immuneACCESS, this table holds only the in-frame rearrangements with V and J called that TCRdb kept. Clones are partly lost; checked studies trace under half to an unresolved V gene and leave the rest unexplained. For V, J and clone size, that table is used; D and trimming come from the DNA. The sample profile shows approximately 120,000 clones; roughly 79% of them were found once. Roughly 20% of the sample is held by the ten biggest clonotypes.

This clone was found once. The target of this receptor is not known. No base quality values were provided; no much bigger clone lies one nucleotide off. Whole blood was collected in K2EDTA tubes by collaborating institutions according to the institutions' own protocols. For TCRbeta analysis, collaborator samples were shipped as frozen whole blood, as isolated PBMCs, or as DNA extracted from either sample type. What the research found in general, with its limitations: The quantity of clinical and demographic metadata differed by source and by participant and was supplied without curation.

The origin of this receptor is a man aged 80 or over with acute or convalescent COVID-19. What was sequenced was peripheral blood.

The DNA sequence is as follows: TGCGCCAGCAGCCAAAATACAGGGGAAAACATTCAGTACTTC. This encodes CASSQNTGENIQYF. The V and J genes are TRBV4-3 and TRBJ2-4, and TRBD1 matches 7 of the central bases. The germline V gene sets CDR1 to LGHNA and CDR2 to YSLEER. Trimming removed 2 bases from V and 5 bases from J; the gene matches leave 3 bases unexplained. The CDR3 starts with the cysteine, ends with the phenylalanine, and has 14 residues. Just CDR3 DNA is preserved here, 42 bases in frame from base 1.